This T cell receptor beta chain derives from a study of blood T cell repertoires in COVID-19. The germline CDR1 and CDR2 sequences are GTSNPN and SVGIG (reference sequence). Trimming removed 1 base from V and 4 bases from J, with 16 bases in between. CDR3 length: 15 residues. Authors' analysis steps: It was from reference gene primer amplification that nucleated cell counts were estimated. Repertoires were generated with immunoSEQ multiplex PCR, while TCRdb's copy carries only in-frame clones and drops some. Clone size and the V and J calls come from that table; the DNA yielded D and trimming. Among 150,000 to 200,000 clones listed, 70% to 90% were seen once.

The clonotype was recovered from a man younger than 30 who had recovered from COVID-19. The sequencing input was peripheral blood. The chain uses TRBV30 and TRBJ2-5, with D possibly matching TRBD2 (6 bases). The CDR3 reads CAWSGGVGKGETQYF. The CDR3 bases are TGTGCCTGGAGTGGGGGGGTCGGGAAGGGAGAGACCCAGTACTTC.